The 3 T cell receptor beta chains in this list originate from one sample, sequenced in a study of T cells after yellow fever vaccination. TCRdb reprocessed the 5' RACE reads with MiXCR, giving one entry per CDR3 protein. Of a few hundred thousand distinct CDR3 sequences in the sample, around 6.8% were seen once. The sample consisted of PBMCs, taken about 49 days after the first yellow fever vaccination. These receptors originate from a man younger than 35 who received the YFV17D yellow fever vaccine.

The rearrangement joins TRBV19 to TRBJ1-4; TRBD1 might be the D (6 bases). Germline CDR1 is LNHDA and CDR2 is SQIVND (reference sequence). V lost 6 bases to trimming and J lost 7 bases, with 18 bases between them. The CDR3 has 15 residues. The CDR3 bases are TGTGCCAGTAGCTTCGCGGGGGGGCTGGGTGAAAAACTGTTTTTT. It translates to CASSFAGGLGEKLFF.

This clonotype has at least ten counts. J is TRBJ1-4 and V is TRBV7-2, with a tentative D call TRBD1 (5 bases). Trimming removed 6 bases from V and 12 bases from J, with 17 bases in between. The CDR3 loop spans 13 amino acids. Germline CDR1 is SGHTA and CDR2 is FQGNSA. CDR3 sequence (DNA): TGTGCCAGCAGTGGGCAGGGTAGAGGCCAACTGTTTTTT. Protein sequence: CASSGQGRGQLFF.

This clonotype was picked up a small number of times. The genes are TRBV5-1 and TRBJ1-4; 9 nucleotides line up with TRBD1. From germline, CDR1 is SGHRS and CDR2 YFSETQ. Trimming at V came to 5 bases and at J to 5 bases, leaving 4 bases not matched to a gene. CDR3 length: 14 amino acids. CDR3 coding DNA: TGCGCCAGCAGGAGGGACAGGGTAAATGAAAAACTGTTTTTT. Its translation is CASRRDRVNEKLFF.